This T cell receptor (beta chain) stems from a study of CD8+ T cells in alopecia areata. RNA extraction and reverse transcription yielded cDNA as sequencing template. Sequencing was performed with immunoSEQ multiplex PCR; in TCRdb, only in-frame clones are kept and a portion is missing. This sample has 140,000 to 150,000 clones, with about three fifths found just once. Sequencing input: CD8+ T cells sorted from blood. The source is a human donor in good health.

The CDR3 DNA is TGTGCCAGCAGTTTCGGGACAGGGGTAAACGAGCAGTACTTC. As protein: CASSFGTGVNEQYF. This chain joins TRBV6-5 and TRBJ2-7; 10 bases line up with TRBD1. CDR1 MNHEY and CDR2 SVGAGI come from the germline V gene. After removal of 4 bases from V and 5 bases from J, the junction contained 5 bases not matched to a gene. This CDR3 spans 14 amino acids.